A single sample is the source of the 23 T cell receptor beta chains below, sequenced in a study of response to subunit inactivated influenza vaccine. TCRdb re-analysed the RT-PCR reads in MiXCR, keeping a single row per CDR3 protein. The top ten hold approximately 11% of the sample, which has 650,000 to 800,000 distinct CDR3 sequences, 18% seen once. The starting material was PBMCs from blood, obtained around 5 days after vaccination. The source of these receptors is a man aged 50-59 years who received an inactivated influenza vaccine.

This clonotype was counted a single time. The V call is TRBV5-1, the J call TRBJ2-3; the match to TRBD2 covers 10 bases. The junction had 2 bases not matched to a gene; V was cut back by 0 bases and J by 4 bases. CDR3 length: 15 residues. The V gene's germline CDR1 is SGHRS and CDR2 YFSETQ. The CDR3 bases are TGCGCCAGCAGCTTGGACAGCGGGAGGGCAGATACGCAGTATTTT. Amino acid sequence: CASSLDSGRADTQYF. The full variable domain, rest sourced from reference TRBV5-1 and TRBJ2-3, is KAGVTQTPRYLIKTRGQQVTLSCSPISGHRSVSWYQQTPGQGLQFLFEYFSETQRNKGNFPGRFSGRQFSNSRSEMNVSTLELGDSALYLCASSLDSGRADTQYFGPGTRLTVL.

This clonotype was counted only a few times. The rearrangement joins TRBV28 to TRBJ2-3, with TRBD2 matching over 10 bases. J was trimmed by 0 bases and V by 5 bases; bases with no gene match: 8. Germline V gene sequence: CDR1 MDHEN, CDR2 SYDVKM. CDR3 length equals 17 residues. The CDR3 loop is CASSPPGLAMSTDTQYF. CDR3 nucleotides: TGTGCCAGCAGTCCACCGGGACTAGCGATGAGCACAGATACGCAGTATTTT.

The CDR3 DNA reads as TGCGCCAGCAGTCCTGACACCACGAGCTCCTACGAGCAGTACTTC. Translation: CASSPDTTSSYEQYF. This sequence joins TRBV5-1 and TRBJ2-7; D uncertain. The length of the CDR3 is 15 residues. Germline CDR1 and CDR2: SGHRS and YFSETQ. The V end lost 5 bases, the J end lost 0 bases, and 15 bases lay between the germline ends.

The rearrangement uses TRBV20-1 and TRBJ2-1; 8 nucleotides match TRBD2. The length of the CDR3 is 15 residues. CDR1 is DFQATT, CDR2 SNEGSKA, per germline (reference sequence). J was trimmed by 4 bases and V by 3 bases; bases with no gene match: 8. CDR3 DNA: TGCAGTGCTAGCCGAACTAGCGGAAGATACAATGAGCAGTTCTTC. Translation: CSASRTSGRYNEQFF.

This clonotype has a handful of counts. The chain employs TRBV18 and TRBJ1-2; 7 nucleotides match TRBD1. V dropped 5 bases and J dropped 8; count of bases not matched to a gene: 8. In germline, CDR1 is KGHSH, CDR2 LQKENI. CDR3 length: 13 amino acids. This CDR3 reads CASSSNRGEGYTF. DNA of the CDR3: TGTGCCAGCTCATCCAACAGGGGTGAGGGCTACACCTTC.

This clonotype has ten or more counts. The rearrangement uses TRBV7-2 and TRBJ2-5, with unresolved D. The CDR3 totals 15 residues. Between the trimmed V and J ends, which lost 5 bases and 1 base, there was a span of 14 bases. Germline CDR1 reads SGHTA; CDR2 reads FQGNSA. The CDR3 DNA follows: TGTGCCAGCAGCCCCCGGACGGAACTCCAAGAGACCCAGTACTTC. It codes for CASSPRTELQETQYF.

This clonotype turned up a few times. The V call is TRBV29-1, the J call TRBJ2-7, with a weak D call TRBD2 (6 bases). CDR1 is SQVTM, CDR2 ANQGSEA, per germline. The CDR3 totals 12 residues. V was pared by 1 base and J by 5 bases, with 9 bases between. The CDR3 DNA follows: TGCAGCGTTGAAGTGGCGGGAAACGAGCAGTACTTC. Translated, it gives CSVEVAGNEQYF.

The V call is TRBV7-8, the J call TRBJ2-5; D might be TRBD1 (5 bases). Trimming took off 2 bases at V and 4 bases at J, with 11 bases between the two ends. The germline V gene encodes CDR1 SGHVS and CDR2 FQNEAQ. The length of the CDR3 is 14 residues. CDR3 region: CASSLQGASETQYF. In nucleotides, the CDR3 is TGTGCCAGCAGCTTACAGGGTGCGTCAGAGACCCAGTACTTC.

The chain employs TRBV12-3 or TRBV12-4 and TRBJ1-2; D is unclear. The V gene lost 1 base and the J gene lost 5 bases, with 11 bases spanning the gap. There are 14 residues in the CDR3. CDR3 in amino acids: CASSLGQGWYGYTF. In nucleotides, the CDR3 is TGTGCCAGCAGTTTAGGACAAGGCTGGTATGGCTACACCTTC.

This clonotype was recorded many times. The genes are TRBV10-3 and TRBJ2-7, with 13 bases that match TRBD2. V shed 6 bases and J 6 bases; nucleotides not matched to a gene: 5. Germline V gene lookup returns CDR1 ENHRY and CDR2 SYGVKD. This CDR3 has 14 amino acids. DNA for the CDR3: TGTGCCATCAGCCCCGGGACTAGCGGGATCGAGCAGTACTTC. It is translated as CAISPGTSGIEQYF.

This clonotype was seen only a few times. The chain joins TRBV28 to TRBJ2-1; the D is unclear. V lost 6 bases and J lost 0, with 12 bases in between. The CDR3 spans 15 residues. Germline V gives CDR1 MDHEN, CDR2 SYDVKM. The CDR3 sequence: CASSPSFSSYNEQFF. CDR3 in DNA: TGTGCCAGCAGCCCCTCCTTTAGCTCCTACAATGAGCAGTTCTTC.

This chain uses TRBV6-2 or TRBV6-3 with TRBJ2-1; possible D gene TRBD2, 7 bases. Per germline, CDR1 MNHEY and CDR2 SVGEGT. This CDR3 is built from 18 residues. V was shortened by 4 bases and J by 2 bases, with 21 bases between the two germline ends. In nucleotides, the CDR3 is TGTGCCAGCAGTTCCGTTCGGGTGGGGGGGGCCCCCTACAATGAGCAGTTCTTC. Translating it yields CASSSVRVGGAPYNEQFF.

This chain connects TRBV11-2 to TRBJ1-1; TRBD1 matches 8 bases. V trimming: 3 bases; J trimming: 4 bases; junction bases outside the gene matches: 10. Germline CDR1 is SGHAT and CDR2 is FQNNGV. This CDR3 spans 16 amino acids. This chain's CDR3 is CASSFAGGAGGTEAFF. The CDR3 nucleotides read TGTGCCAGCAGCTTCGCAGGGGGCGCGGGGGGCACTGAAGCTTTCTTT.

The chain recombines TRBV11-2 with TRBJ2-1, with D unclear. In germline, CDR1 is SGHAT, CDR2 FQNNGV. The ends were cut back, 0 bases at V and 5 bases at J, with 11 bases in the middle. The CDR3 loop spans 15 amino acids. The CDR3 reads CASSLDHGLNNEQFF. CDR3 DNA sequence: TGTGCCAGCAGCTTAGATCACGGGCTGAACAATGAGCAGTTCTTC.

In this sample, this clonotype turned up a few times. This CDR3 is CASSSGLAGSNEQFF. CDR3 coding DNA: TGTGCCAGCAGTTCGGGACTAGCGGGGAGCAATGAGCAGTTCTTC. The gene calls are TRBV12-3 or TRBV12-4 and TRBJ2-1; TRBD2 agrees at 13 bases. Trimming at V came to 4 bases and at J to 6 bases, leaving 3 bases not matched to a gene. The length of the CDR3 is 15 residues.

In this sample, this clonotype turned up many times. The V gene is TRBV6-5, the J gene TRBJ2-1; D perhaps matches TRBD1 (5 bases). V was clipped by 0 bases and J by 5 bases, with 14 bases between them. Per germline, CDR1 MNHEY and CDR2 SVGAGI. The length of the CDR3 is 16 residues. This chain's CDR3 is CASSYSGWQGDNEQFF. The CDR3 DNA reads TGTGCCAGCAGTTACTCGGGTTGGCAGGGCGACAATGAGCAGTTCTTC.

This clonotype was picked up a small number of times. The rearrangement joins TRBV6-2 or TRBV6-3 to TRBJ1-5, with D unclear. The CDR3 has 15 amino acids. Germline V gene lookup returns CDR1 MNHEY and CDR2 SVGEGT. V gave up 0 bases and J gave up 5 bases, with 11 bases separating them. The CDR3 sequence is CASSYSIRRDQPQHF. For the CDR3, the DNA is TGTGCCAGCAGTTACTCAATCCGGAGAGATCAGCCCCAGCATTTT.

This sequence joins TRBV7-2 and TRBJ2-5; 7 bases match TRBD1. Germline V CDR1 and CDR2: SGHTA, FQGNSA. The CDR3 extends over 15 amino acids. V lost 5 bases and J lost 6; bases outside the gene matches: 12. This CDR3 is CASSPREGAIKTQYF. The CDR3 DNA reads TGTGCCAGCAGCCCCCGAGAGGGGGCGATCAAGACCCAGTACTTC.

This clonotype has more than one count but fewer than ten. This chain connects TRBV20-1 to TRBJ2-7; D is unclear. This CDR3 spans 12 amino acids. The germline gives CDR1 DFQATT, CDR2 SNEGSKA (reference sequence). With 4 bases removed from V and 3 bases from J, the gap between germline ends came to 10 bases. CDR3 sequence (DNA): TGCAGTGCTAATAGTCGGAACTACGAGCAGTACTTC. The encoded protein is CSANSRNYEQYF.

This clonotype was seen only a few times. The genes are TRBV3-1 and TRBJ2-5, with D unclear. There are 16 residues in the CDR3. The germline V and J ends were trimmed by 5 bases and 5 bases, with 21 bases remaining between them. CDR1 LGHDT and CDR2 YNNKEL come from the germline V gene (reference sequence). The CDR3 spells CASSTRGLGQLETQYF. In DNA, the CDR3 is TGTGCCAGCAGCACACGAGGCCTTGGGCAGCTGGAGACCCAGTACTTC.

This clonotype came up many times. The V gene is TRBV11-1, the J gene TRBJ2-7; maybe TRBD2 (6 bases). The V end lost 6 bases, the J end lost 0 bases, and 9 bases lay between the germline ends. The CDR3 loop spans 13 amino acids. Per germline, CDR1 SGHAT and CDR2 FQDESV (reference sequence). CDR3 bases: TGTGCCAGCAGTCGACTAGTCTCCTACGAGCAGTACTTC. Protein: CASSRLVSYEQYF.

This clonotype was picked up a small number of times. CDR3 in DNA: TGTGCCAGCAGCCTTAGCGTTGGTACTAACACCGGGGAGCTGTTTTTT. Translated, it gives CASSLSVGTNTGELFF. The chain employs TRBV9 and TRBJ2-2; possibly TRBD2 for D (5 bases). Germline CDR1 SGDLS, CDR2 YYNGEE. The CDR3 sequence is 16 residues long. V dropped 4 bases and J dropped 2 bases, with 15 bases sitting between them.

The rearrangement joins TRBV5-6 to TRBJ2-5; 13 nucleotides line up with TRBD2. CDR3 size: 17 residues. Per germline, CDR1 SGHDT and CDR2 YYEEEE. V was clipped by 3 bases and J by 4 bases; unmatched bases: 9. The CDR3 spells CASSSHPTSGGGETQYF. CDR3 DNA: TGTGCCAGCAGCTCCCACCCAACTAGCGGGGGGGGAGAGACCCAGTACTTC.